Listed below are T cell receptor beta chains from one sample, sequenced in a study of blood T cell repertoires in COVID-19. Profiled with immunoSEQ multiplex PCR; TCRdb holds only in-frame clones, not every one. This table holds fewer than 180,000 clones, around four fifths found once. The sequencing input was peripheral blood. The receptors stem from a man aged 65 to 85 with acute or convalescent COVID-19. Both conserved end residues are part of each CDR3. The order of the fields is CDR3 protein, CDR3 DNA, clone size, J gene, D gene, V gene. The D gene is left open where the match is weak. The size entry is marked missing in some rows and otherwise reads once, few, many or a size class.

CSAGRGQGGPQYF | TGCAGCGCTGGACGGGGACAGGGGGGGCCGCAGTACTTC | . | TRBJ2-7 | TRBD1 | TRBV29-1
CASLGTGTEAFF | TGTGCCAGCCTCGGAACGGGGACTGAAGCTTTCTTT | medium-sized | TRBJ1-1 | . | TRBV2
CASTGVEQFF | TGTGCCAGCACCGGGGTGGAGCAGTTCTTC | . | TRBJ2-1 | . | TRBV12-3/TRBV12-4
CSASPGQGRNEQFF | TGCAGTGCTAGTCCGGGACAGGGACGCAATGAGCAGTTCTTC | few | TRBJ2-1 | TRBD1 | TRBV20-1
CASSGLAGGVRQETQYF | TGTGCCAGCAGTGGACTAGCGGGAGGTGTTCGCCAAGAGACCCAGTACTTC | once | TRBJ2-5 | TRBD2 | TRBV6-1
CASSFGGPGNTIYF | TGCGCCAGCAGCTTCGGAGGACCTGGAAACACCATATATTTT | . | TRBJ1-3 | . | TRBV5-1
CASSGLRARVQYF | TGCGCCAGCAGCGGACTCCGGGCCCGAGTGCAGTACTTC | . | TRBJ2-7 | . | TRBV23-1
CASSFISQNYGYTF | TGTGCCAGCAGCTTTATTTCCCAGAACTATGGCTACACCTTC | few | TRBJ1-2 | . | TRBV7-9
CASSTGNSENQPQHF | TGTGCCAGCAGTACCGGTAACTCGGAGAATCAGCCCCAGCATTTT | . | TRBJ1-5 | . | TRBV6-5
CASSPSTGAHSGNTIYF | TGTGCCAGCAGCCCCTCGACAGGGGCCCACTCTGGAAACACCATATATTTT | . | TRBJ1-3 | TRBD1 | TRBV3-1/TRBV3-2
CASSWDMGRYEQYF | TGTGCCAGCAGCTGGGACATGGGGCGGTACGAGCAGTACTTC | . | TRBJ2-7 | . | TRBV5-4
CASTGESNQPQHF | TGTGCCAGCACTGGAGAGAGCAATCAGCCCCAGCATTTT | . | TRBJ1-5 | . | TRBV2
CASSQVPGRTDTQYF | TGTGCCAGCAGCCAAGTTCCGGGGAGAACAGATACGCAGTATTTT | . | TRBJ2-3 | . | TRBV13
CASSEGQPGINTQYF | TGTGCCAGCAGTGAGGGACAGCCGGGGATAAATACGCAGTATTTT | . | TRBJ2-3 | TRBD1 | TRBV2
CASRGTSFNEQFF | TGTGCCAGCCGAGGGACTAGTTTCAATGAGCAGTTCTTC | . | TRBJ2-1 | TRBD2 | TRBV12-3/TRBV12-4
CASSDPPQTNEQFF | TGTGCCAGCAGTGACCCCCCTCAGACAAATGAGCAGTTCTTC | . | TRBJ2-1 | . | TRBV6-4
CAINPSENGEQYF | TGTGCCATCAACCCTTCTGAGAACGGGGAGCAGTACTTC | . | TRBJ2-7 | . | TRBV10-3
CASSLGLGGNTIYF | TGCGCCAGCAGCTTGGGGTTGGGCGGAAACACCATATATTTT | few | TRBJ1-3 | . | TRBV5-1
CASRNRVFNEQFF | TGTGCCAGCAGGAACAGGGTATTCAATGAGCAGTTCTTC | . | TRBJ2-1 | . | TRBV12-3/TRBV12-4
CASSPQAGSYNEQFF | TGTGCCAGCAGCCCCCAAGCGGGGTCCTACAATGAGCAGTTCTTC | . | TRBJ2-1 | TRBD2 | TRBV7-2
CASSLRSDQGETQYF | TGTGCCAGCAGCTTAAGGTCTGATCAGGGGGAGACCCAGTACTTC | . | TRBJ2-5 | . | TRBV11-1
CASSIDRGDYGYTF | TGTGCCAGTAGTATCGACAGGGGGGACTATGGCTACACCTTC | . | TRBJ1-2 | TRBD1 | TRBV19
CASNPGTGGWEQYF | TGTGCCAGCAACCCCGGGACAGGGGGTTGGGAGCAGTACTTC | once | TRBJ2-7 | TRBD1 | TRBV6-5
CASSNLDRGEQYF | TGTGCCAGCAGTAACCTAGACAGGGGCGAGCAGTACTTC | . | TRBJ2-7 | TRBD1 | TRBV12-3/TRBV12-4
CASSLTGNTGELFF | TGTGCCAGCAGCTTGACGGGTAACACCGGGGAGCTGTTTTTT | . | TRBJ2-2 | . | TRBV11-1
CAIASGGATDTQYF | TGTGCCATCGCGAGCGGGGGGGCGACAGATACGCAGTATTTT | . | TRBJ2-3 | TRBD2 | TRBV24-1
CASSYGDRGQGYGYTF | TGTGCCAGCAGTTACGGGGACAGGGGGCAGGGCTATGGCTACACCTTC | once | TRBJ1-2 | TRBD1 | TRBV6-5
CASSRSVDQPQHF | TGTGCCAGTAGTAGGAGTGTCGATCAGCCCCAGCATTTT | . | TRBJ1-5 | . | TRBV19
CASRRTPGELFF | TGTGCCAGCAGGAGGACACCCGGGGAGCTGTTTTTT | . | TRBJ2-2 | . | TRBV12-3/TRBV12-4
CASSATGAAGNTIYF | TGTGCCAGCAGTGCGACAGGGGCCGCTGGAAACACCATATATTTT | . | TRBJ1-3 | TRBD1 | TRBV25-1
CASHEQGPINEQFF | TGTGCCAGCCACGAACAGGGCCCCATCAATGAGCAGTTCTTC | once | TRBJ2-1 | . | TRBV28
CASSIALGPANYGYTF | TGTGCCAGCAGCATCGCTCTGGGGCCAGCTAACTATGGCTACACCTTC | once | TRBJ1-2 | . | TRBV7-9
CASSSNTDTQYF | TGTGCCAGCAGTTCCAACACAGATACGCAGTATTTT | . | TRBJ2-3 | . | TRBV6-6
CASSPLISNQPQHF | TGTGCCAGCAGCCCCCTTATTAGCAATCAGCCCCAGCATTTT | . | TRBJ1-5 | . | TRBV5-8
CASSPRQALYGYTF | TGTGCCAGCAGCCCAAGACAGGCTCTATATGGCTACACCTTC | many | TRBJ1-2 | . | TRBV9
CASSPTWAANQPQHF | TGTGCCAGCAGCCCGACGTGGGCAGCTAATCAGCCCCAGCATTTT | . | TRBJ1-5 | . | TRBV3-1/TRBV3-2
CASSYSRAGNYYEQYF | TGTGCCAGCAGTTACTCGCGAGCGGGAAACTACTACGAGCAGTACTTC | . | TRBJ2-7 | TRBD2 | TRBV6-5
CASRGTGNTGELFF | TGTGCCAGTAGAGGGACAGGGAACACCGGGGAGCTGTTTTTT | . | TRBJ2-2 | TRBD1 | TRBV19
CASSRYGKGNNEQFF | TGTGCCAGCAGCCGATACGGGAAGGGAAACAATGAGCAGTTCTTC | . | TRBJ2-1 | . | TRBV14
CASRPGGAGTQYF | TGTGCCAGCCGGCCAGGGGGCGCGGGGACCCAGTACTTC | . | TRBJ2-5 | TRBD1 | TRBV6-6
CASGPGGGYEQYF | TGTGCCAGCGGACCAGGGGGCGGGTACGAGCAGTACTTC | . | TRBJ2-7 | TRBD1 | TRBV12-3/TRBV12-4
CSVEETSARTDTQYF | TGCAGCGTGGAAGAGACTAGCGCTCGCACAGATACGCAGTATTTT | . | TRBJ2-3 | TRBD2 | TRBV29-1
CASSLFPGANTEAFF | TGTGCCAGCAGCTTGTTTCCAGGGGCAAACACTGAAGCTTTCTTT | . | TRBJ1-1 | . | TRBV7-3
CASKAGVTTGELFF | TGTGCCAGCAAAGCGGGAGTTACGACCGGGGAGCTGTTTTTT | . | TRBJ2-2 | TRBD2 | TRBV7-8
CASSLSPAAGNTIYF | TGTGCCAGCAGTTTATCGCCGGCAGCCGGGAACACCATATATTTT | . | TRBJ1-3 | . | TRBV27
CASSHNTETQYF | TGTGCCAGCAGCCACAACACGGAGACGCAGTACTTC | . | TRBJ2-7 | . | TRBV14
CASSSGQGRNYGYTF | TGTGCCAGCAGCTCCGGACAGGGCCGAAACTATGGCTACACCTTC | few | TRBJ1-2 | TRBD1 | TRBV28
CASSLLREKLFF | TGTGCCAGCAGTTTATTGCGCGAAAAACTGTTTTTT | . | TRBJ1-4 | . | TRBV28
CASSPRDRDYEQYF | TGTGCCAGCTCACCAAGGGACAGGGACTACGAGCAGTACTTC | . | TRBJ2-7 | TRBD1 | TRBV18
CASQGTGDTEAFF | TGTGCCAGCCAAGGGACAGGGGACACTGAAGCTTTCTTT | . | TRBJ1-1 | TRBD1 | TRBV28
CASSIDLGRPQYF | TGTGCCAGTAGTATAGATCTAGGCAGACCGCAGTACTTC | . | TRBJ2-7 | . | TRBV19
CASSLGTSGRGDEQYF | TGTGCCAGCAGCTTGGGGACTAGCGGGAGAGGAGACGAGCAGTACTTC | . | TRBJ2-7 | TRBD2 | TRBV11-2
CASIQTSLETQYF | TGTGCCAGCATCCAGACTAGCTTGGAGACCCAGTACTTC | . | TRBJ2-5 | TRBD2 | TRBV6-5
CASSSGGAREKLFF | TGTGCCAGCAGTTCAGGGGGCGCGAGGGAAAAACTGTTTTTT | . | TRBJ1-4 | TRBD1 | TRBV5-6